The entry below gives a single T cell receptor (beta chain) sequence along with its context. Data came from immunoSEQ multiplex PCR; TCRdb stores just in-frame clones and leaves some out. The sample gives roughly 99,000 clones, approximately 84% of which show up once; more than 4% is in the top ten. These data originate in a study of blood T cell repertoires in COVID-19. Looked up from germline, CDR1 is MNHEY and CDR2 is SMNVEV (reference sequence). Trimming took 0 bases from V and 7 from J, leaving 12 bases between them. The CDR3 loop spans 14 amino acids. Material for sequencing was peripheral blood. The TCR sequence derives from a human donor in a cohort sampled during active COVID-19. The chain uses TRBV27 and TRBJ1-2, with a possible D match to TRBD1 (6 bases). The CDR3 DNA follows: TGTGCCAGCAGTTTATCACGACAGGCCTCTGGCTACACCTTC. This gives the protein CASSLSRQASGYTF.